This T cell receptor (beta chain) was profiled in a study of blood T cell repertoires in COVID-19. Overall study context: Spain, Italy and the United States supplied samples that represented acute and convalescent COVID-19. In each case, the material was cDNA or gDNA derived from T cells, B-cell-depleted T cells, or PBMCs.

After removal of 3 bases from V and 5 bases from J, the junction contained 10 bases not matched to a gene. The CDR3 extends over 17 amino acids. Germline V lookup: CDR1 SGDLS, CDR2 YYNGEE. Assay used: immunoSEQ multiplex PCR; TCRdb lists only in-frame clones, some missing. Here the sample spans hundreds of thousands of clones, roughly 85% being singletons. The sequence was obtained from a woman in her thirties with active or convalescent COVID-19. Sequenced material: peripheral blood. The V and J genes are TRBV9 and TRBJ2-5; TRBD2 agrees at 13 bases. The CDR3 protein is CASSAPTSGGAGETQYF. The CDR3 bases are TGTGCCAGCAGCGCGCCCACTAGCGGGGGGGCTGGGGAGACCCAGTACTTC.